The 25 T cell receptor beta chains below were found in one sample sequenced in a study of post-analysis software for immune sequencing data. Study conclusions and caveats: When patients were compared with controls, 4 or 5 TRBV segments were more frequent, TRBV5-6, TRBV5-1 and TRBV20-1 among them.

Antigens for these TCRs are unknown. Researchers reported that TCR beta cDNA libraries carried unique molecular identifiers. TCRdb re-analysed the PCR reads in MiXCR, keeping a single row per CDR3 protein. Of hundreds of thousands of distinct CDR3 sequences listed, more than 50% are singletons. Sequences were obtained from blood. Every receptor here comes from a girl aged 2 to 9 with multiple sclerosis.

CDR3 sequence reads: CASSGLTGPGETQYF. In DNA, the CDR3 is TGTGCCAGCAGCGGCTTGACAGGACCCGGGGAGACCCAGTACTTC. The genes are TRBV13 and TRBJ2-5; TRBD1 might be the D (6 bases). The CDR3 extends over 15 amino acids. Trimming shortened V by 5 bases and J by 5 bases, and 18 bases separated the two germline ends. Germline V gene sequence: CDR1 PRHDT, CDR2 FYEKMQ (reference sequence).

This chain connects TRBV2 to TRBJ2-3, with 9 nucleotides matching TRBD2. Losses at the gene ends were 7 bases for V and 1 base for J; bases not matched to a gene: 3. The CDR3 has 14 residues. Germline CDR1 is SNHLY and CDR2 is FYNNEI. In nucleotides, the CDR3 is TGTGCCAGCAAGGAGCGGGAGGGCACAGATACGCAGTATTTT. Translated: CASKEREGTDTQYF.

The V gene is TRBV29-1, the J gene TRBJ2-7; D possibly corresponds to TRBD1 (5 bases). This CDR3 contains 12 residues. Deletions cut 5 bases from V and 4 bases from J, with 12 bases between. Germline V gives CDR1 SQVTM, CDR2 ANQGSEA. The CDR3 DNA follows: TGCAGCGTTCAACTTCAGGGTTACGAGCAGTACTTC. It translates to CSVQLQGYEQYF.

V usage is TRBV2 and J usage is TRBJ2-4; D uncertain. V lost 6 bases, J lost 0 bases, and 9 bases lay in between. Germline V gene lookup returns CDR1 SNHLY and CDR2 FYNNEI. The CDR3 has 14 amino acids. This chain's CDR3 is CASRDLLAKNIQYF. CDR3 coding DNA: TGTGCCAGCAGAGACCTACTAGCCAAAAACATTCAGTACTTC.

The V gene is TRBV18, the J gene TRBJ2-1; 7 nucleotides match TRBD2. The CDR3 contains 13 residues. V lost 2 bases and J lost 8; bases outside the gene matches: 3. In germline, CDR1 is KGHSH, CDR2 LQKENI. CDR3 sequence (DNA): TGTGCCAGCTCACCATTCACTAGCGATGAGCAGTTCTTC. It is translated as CASSPFTSDEQFF.

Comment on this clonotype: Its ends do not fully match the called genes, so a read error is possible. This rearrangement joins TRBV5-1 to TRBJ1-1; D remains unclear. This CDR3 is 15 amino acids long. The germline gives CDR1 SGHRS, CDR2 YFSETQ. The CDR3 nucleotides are TGCGCCAGCAGCTTGGGGAGGTCGGGTGGCACTAAAGCTTTCTTT. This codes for CASSLGRSGGTKAFF.

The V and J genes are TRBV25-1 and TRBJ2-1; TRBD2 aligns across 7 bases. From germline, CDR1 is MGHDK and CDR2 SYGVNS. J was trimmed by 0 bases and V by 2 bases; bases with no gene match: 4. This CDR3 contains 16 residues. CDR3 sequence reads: CASSEQASGSYNEQFF. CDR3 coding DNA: TGTGCCAGCAGTGAACAGGCTAGCGGCTCCTACAATGAGCAGTTCTTC.

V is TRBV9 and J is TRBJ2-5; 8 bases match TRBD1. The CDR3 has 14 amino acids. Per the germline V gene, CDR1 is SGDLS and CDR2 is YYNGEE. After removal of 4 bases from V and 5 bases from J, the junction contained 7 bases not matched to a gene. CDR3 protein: CASSIGTGGETQYF. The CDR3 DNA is TGTGCCAGCAGCATCGGGACAGGTGGGGAGACCCAGTACTTC.

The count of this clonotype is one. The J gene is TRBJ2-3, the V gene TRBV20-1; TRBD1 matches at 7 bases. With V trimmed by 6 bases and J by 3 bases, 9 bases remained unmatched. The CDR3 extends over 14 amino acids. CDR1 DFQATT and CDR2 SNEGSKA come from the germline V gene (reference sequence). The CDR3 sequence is CSAWDRLGTDTQYF. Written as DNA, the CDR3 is TGCAGTGCCTGGGACAGATTGGGGACAGATACGCAGTATTTT.

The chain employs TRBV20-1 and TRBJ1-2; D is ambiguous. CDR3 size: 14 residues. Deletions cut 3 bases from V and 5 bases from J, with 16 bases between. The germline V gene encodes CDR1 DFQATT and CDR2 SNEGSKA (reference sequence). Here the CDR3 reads CSARLILEAYGYTF. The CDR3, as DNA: TGCAGTGCTAGGCTTATATTGGAGGCGTATGGCTACACCTTC.

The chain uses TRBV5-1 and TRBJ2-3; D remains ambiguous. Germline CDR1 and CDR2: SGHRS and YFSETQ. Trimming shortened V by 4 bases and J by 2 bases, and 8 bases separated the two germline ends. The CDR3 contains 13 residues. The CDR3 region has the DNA TGCGCCAGCAGCCCTCTTTTCACAGATACGCAGTATTTT. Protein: CASSPLFTDTQYF.

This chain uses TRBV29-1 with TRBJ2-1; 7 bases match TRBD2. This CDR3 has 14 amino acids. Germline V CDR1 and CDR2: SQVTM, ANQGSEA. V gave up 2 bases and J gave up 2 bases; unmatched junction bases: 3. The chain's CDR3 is CSVEPAGPYNEQFF. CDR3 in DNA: TGCAGCGTTGAACCAGCGGGACCCTACAATGAGCAGTTCTTC.

The CDR3 loop is CASSQGAGAAPTDTQYF. CDR3 nucleotide sequence: TGCGCCAGCAGCCAGGGGGCGGGAGCTGCCCCCACAGATACGCAGTATTTT. The V and J genes are TRBV4-1 and TRBJ2-3; a possible D gene is TRBD2 (7 bases). The CDR3 sequence is 17 residues long. The V end was cut by 3 bases, the J end by 2 bases, with 18 bases between. In germline, CDR1 is MGHRA, CDR2 YSYEKL.

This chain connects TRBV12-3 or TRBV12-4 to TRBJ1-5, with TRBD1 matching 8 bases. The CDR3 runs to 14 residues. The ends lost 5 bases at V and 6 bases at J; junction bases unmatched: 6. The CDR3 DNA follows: TGTGCCAGCAGTCCCGACAGGGGAAGTCAGCCCCAGCATTTT. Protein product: CASSPDRGSQPQHF.

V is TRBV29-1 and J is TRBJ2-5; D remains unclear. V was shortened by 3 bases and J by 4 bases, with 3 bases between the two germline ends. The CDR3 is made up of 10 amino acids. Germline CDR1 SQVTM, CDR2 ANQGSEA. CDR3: CSVEIETQYF. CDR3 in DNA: TGCAGCGTTGAGATAGAGACCCAGTACTTC.

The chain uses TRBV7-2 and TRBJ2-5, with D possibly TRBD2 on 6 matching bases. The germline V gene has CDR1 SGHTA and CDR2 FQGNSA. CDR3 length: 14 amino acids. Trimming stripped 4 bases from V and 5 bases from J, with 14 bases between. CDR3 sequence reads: CASSYRGWEETQYF. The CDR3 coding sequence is TGTGCCAGCAGCTATCGGGGGTGGGAGGAGACCCAGTACTTC.

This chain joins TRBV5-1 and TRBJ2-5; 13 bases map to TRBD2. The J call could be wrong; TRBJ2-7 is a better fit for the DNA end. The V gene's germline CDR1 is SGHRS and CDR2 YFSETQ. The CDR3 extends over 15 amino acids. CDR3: CASSFGLAGDHEQYF. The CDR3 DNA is TGCGCCAGCAGCTTCGGACTAGCGGGAGACCACGAGCAGTACTTC.

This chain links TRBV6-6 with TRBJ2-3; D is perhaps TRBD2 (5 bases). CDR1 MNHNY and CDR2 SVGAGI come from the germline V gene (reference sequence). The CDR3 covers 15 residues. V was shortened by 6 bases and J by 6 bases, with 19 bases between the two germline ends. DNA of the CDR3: TGTGCCAGCAGCCCCAGCGCGAGGGCTGGTGATACGCAGTATTTT. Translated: CASSPSARAGDTQYF.

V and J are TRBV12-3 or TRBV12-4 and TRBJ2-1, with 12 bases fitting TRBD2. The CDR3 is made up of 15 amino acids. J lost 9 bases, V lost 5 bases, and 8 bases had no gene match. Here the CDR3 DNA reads TGTGCCAGCAGTCCTAGCGGGAGGGTTTTTACTGAGCAGTTCTTC. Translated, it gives CASSPSGRVFTEQFF.

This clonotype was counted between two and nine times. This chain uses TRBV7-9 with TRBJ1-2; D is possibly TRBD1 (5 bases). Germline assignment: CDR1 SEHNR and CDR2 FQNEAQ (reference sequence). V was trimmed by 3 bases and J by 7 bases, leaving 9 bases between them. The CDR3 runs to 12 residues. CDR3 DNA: TGTGCCAGCAGCTTGGACACCGGTGGCTACACCTTC. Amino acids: CASSLDTGGYTF.

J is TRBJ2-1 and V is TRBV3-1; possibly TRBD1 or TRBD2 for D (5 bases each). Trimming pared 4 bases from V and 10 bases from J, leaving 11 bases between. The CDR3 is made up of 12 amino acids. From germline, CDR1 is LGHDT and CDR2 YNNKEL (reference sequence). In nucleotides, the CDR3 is TGTGCCAGCAGCCCTGGTTGGGACGAGCAGTTCTTC. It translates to CASSPGWDEQFF.

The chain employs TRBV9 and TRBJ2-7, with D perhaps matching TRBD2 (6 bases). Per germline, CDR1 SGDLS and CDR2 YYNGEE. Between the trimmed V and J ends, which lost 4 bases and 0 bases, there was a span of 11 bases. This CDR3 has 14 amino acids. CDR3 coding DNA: TGTGCCAGCAGCCGAGGAGGGAACTCCTACGAGCAGTACTTC. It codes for CASSRGGNSYEQYF.

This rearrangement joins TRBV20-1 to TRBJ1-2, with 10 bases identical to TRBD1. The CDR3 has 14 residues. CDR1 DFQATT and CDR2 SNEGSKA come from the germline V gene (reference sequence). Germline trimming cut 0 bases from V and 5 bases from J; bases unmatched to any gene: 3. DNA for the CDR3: TGCAGTGCTAGAGATCCGGGACAGGGGTATGGCTACACCTTC. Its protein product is CSARDPGQGYGYTF.

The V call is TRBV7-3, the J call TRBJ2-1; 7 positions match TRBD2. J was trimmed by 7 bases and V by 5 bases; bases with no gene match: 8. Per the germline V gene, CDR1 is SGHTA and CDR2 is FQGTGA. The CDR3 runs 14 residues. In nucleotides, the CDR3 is TGTGCCAGCAGCCAAGGGCGGGAGAGAAATGAGCAGTTCTTC. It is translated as CASSQGRERNEQFF.

The CDR3 reads CASSLVGTAYSSGYTF. The CDR3 region has the DNA TGTGCCAGCAGCTTAGTGGGGACAGCTTACTCCTCTGGCTACACCTTC. This sequence joins TRBV11-2 and TRBJ1-2; 7 positions match TRBD1. Per germline, CDR1 SGHAT and CDR2 FQNNGV. J gave up 7 bases and V 1 base, and 12 bases lay outside the gene matches. The CDR3 runs 16 residues.